The entry below describes one T cell receptor (beta chain). Clinical histories supplied by participants themselves formed the basis of cohort assignment. Germline V lookup: CDR1 SNHLY, CDR2 FYNNEI. The CDR3 loop spans 15 amino acids. V lost 0 bases to trimming and J lost 3 bases, with 11 bases between them. Using immunoSEQ multiplex PCR, the repertoire was profiled, and TCRdb retains in-frame clones only, with some absent. Of about 200,000 clones detected, about 83% appear once; the ten largest clones hold about 5.6%. This sample was taken from a study of blood T cell repertoires in COVID-19. As for the study in general: The study drew acute and convalescent COVID-19 samples from the United States, Italy and Spain.

The source of this sequence is a man aged 35-49 years with acute COVID-19. The genes are TRBV2 and TRBJ1-2, with D possibly TRBD1 on 5 matching bases. Sample: PBMCs or T cells enriched from blood (not recorded which). In DNA form, the CDR3 reads TGTGCCAGCAGTGAAGCGGGGCGGAACTACTATGGCTACACCTTC. Its translation is CASSEAGRNYYGYTF.